The entry that follows covers one T cell receptor (beta chain) sequence. Antigen specificity is unknown. The data were obtained in a study of T cell responses to AZD1222 COVID-19 vaccine. The study's findings and limits: Repertoires were collected only later (after the peak T cell response had occurred). Unmutated variant regions reportedly attract nearly half of all spike-specific TCRs. There were vaccine-associated CD4 TCRs across spike, dominant at 160-218 and 743-854.

The assay was immunoSEQ multiplex PCR, and TCRdb's table has in-frame clones only and misses some. The data show around 130,000 clones, 92% seen once. This CDR3 comprises 16 residues. The J segment lost 1 base and the V segment lost 5 bases, leaving 9 bases of the junction unmatched. CDR1 SGHVS and CDR2 FQNEAQ come from the germline V gene. Combined were second doses at about 4 or about 12 weeks. This sample comprised peripheral blood, obtained 28 days after the second AZD1222 dose. The sequence derives from an adult who received the AZD1222 COVID-19 vaccine. The rearrangement uses TRBV7-8 and TRBJ2-5, with 8 nucleotides matching TRBD2. The CDR3 reads CASSISGGRIQETQYF. CDR3 sequence (DNA): TGTGCCAGCAGCATATCCGGCGGGAGGATCCAAGAGACCCAGTACTTC.